Reported below is one TCR beta chain. CDR3 length: 17 amino acids. The V gene lost 5 bases and the J gene lost 0 bases, with 16 bases spanning the gap. Per the germline V gene, CDR1 is SGHAT and CDR2 is FQNNGV. The record originates from a study of cytomegalovirus exposure and HLA in healthy donors. The PCR ran on 60 Vbeta and 13 Jbeta primers. TCRdb keeps only in-frame clones here, not all; method: immunoSEQ multiplex PCR. In the table there are roughly 80,000 clones, 60% to 80% of which are singletons. Sequences were obtained from PBMCs. This chain uses TRBV11-2 with TRBJ1-4, with D hard to call. The receptor's source is a middle-aged woman in good health and CMV-seronegative. As DNA, the CDR3 is TGTGCCAGCAGCCGAAGTCGAGAGGGAACAACTAATGAAAAACTGTTTTTT. Translation gives CASSRSREGTTNEKLFF.